These T cell receptor beta chains were read from a single sample in a study of blood T cells in healthy people across ages. TCRdb recomputed calls from the 5' RACE reads with MiXCR, one row per CDR3 protein. The sample lists a few hundred thousand distinct CDR3 sequences; about 26% were seen once. Sequencing used blood. All receptors derive from a woman in her seventies in good health. CDR3s include the opening cysteine and the closing phenylalanine or tryptophan. D genes are given only for firm matches. Size tells how often a clone was seen (once, few, many) or the class of an expanded clone, and some rows leave it out.

d_call j_call v_call clone_size cdr3_aa cdr3_nt
. TRBJ1-1 TRBV15 few CATRARLGNTEAFF TGTGCCACCAGGGCTAGACTGGGGAACACTGAAGCTTTCTTT
TRBD1 TRBJ2-5 TRBV10-3 . CAISESRNRGKETQYF TGTGCCATCAGTGAGTCGAGGAACAGGGGAAAAGAGACCCAGTACTTC
. TRBJ2-5 TRBV7-2 many CASSEGTQTQETQYF TGTGCCAGCTCGGAGGGAACACAGACGCAAGAGACCCAGTACTTC
TRBD2 TRBJ2-1 TRBV20-1 few CSVSGGASQFF TGCAGTGTTAGCGGGGGGGCCTCCCAGTTCTTC
TRBD1 TRBJ1-2 TRBV20-1 few CSASPTGGLRYTF TGCAGTGCCAGCCCAACAGGGGGCTTGCGCTACACCTTC
TRBD2 TRBJ2-2 TRBV18 . CASSPSQAGGTGELFF TGTGCCAGCTCACCGTCGCAAGCGGGGGGAACCGGGGAGCTGTTTTTT
. TRBJ2-2 TRBV4-3 . CASSQETGANTGELFF TGCGCCAGCAGCCAAGAGACAGGAGCGAACACCGGGGAGCTGTTTTTT
. TRBJ2-2 TRBV12-3/TRBV12-4 few CASSSGAGELFF TGTGCCAGCAGCTCGGGGGCCGGGGAGCTGTTTTTT
. TRBJ1-2 TRBV6-6 . CAGRRFLANYGYTF TGTGCCGGGAGGAGGTTTTTAGCTAACTATGGCTACACCTTC
TRBD1 TRBJ1-2 TRBV2 few CASSESRGQGFGYTF TGTGCCAGCAGTGAAAGTAGGGGACAGGGTTTCGGCTACACCTTC
. TRBJ2-3 TRBV12-3/TRBV12-4 . CASSFARDSDTQYF TGTGCCAGCAGTTTCGCGCGGGACTCAGATACGCAGTATTTT
. TRBJ2-3 TRBV18 few CASSPPVLADTQYF TGTGCCAGCTCACCACCGGTGCTGGCAGATACGCAGTATTTT
TRBD1 TRBJ2-5 TRBV6-5 . CASSYSDRGPKYF TGTGCCAGCAGTTACTCCGACAGGGGGCCTAAGTACTTC
. TRBJ1-3 TRBV5-1 . CASSSLGVSGNTIYF TGCGCCAGCAGCTCCCTCGGTGTCTCTGGAAACACCATATATTTT
TRBD1 TRBJ1-1 TRBV11-2 once CASSATGEMNTEAFF TGTGCCAGCAGCGCGACAGGGGAGATGAACACTGAAGCTTTCTTT
TRBD2 TRBJ2-1 TRBV15 few CATSRDPRTSRNNEQFF TGTGCCACCAGCAGAGATCCCCGGACTAGCAGAAATAATGAGCAGTTCTTC
. TRBJ2-7 TRBV5-1 . CASSLAAAGPSYEQYF TGCGCCAGCAGCTTGGCCGCGGCAGGTCCCTCCTACGAGCAGTACTTC
. TRBJ1-5 TRBV7-2 . CASSFKGDSNQPQHF TGTGCCAGCAGCTTTAAGGGGGATAGCAATCAGCCCCAGCATTTT
TRBD1 TRBJ1-2 TRBV7-9 . CASSLGQGATGYTF TGTGCCAGCAGCTTAGGACAGGGGGCGACCGGCTACACCTTC
TRBD2 TRBJ2-7 TRBV7-2 few CASSLFSSGGALYEQYF TGTGCCAGCAGCTTATTTTCTAGCGGGGGGGCCCTCTACGAGCAGTACTTC
TRBD2 TRBJ2-5 TRBV12-3/TRBV12-4 . CASSLPSGGEETQYF TGTGCCAGCAGTTTGCCTAGCGGGGGAGAAGAGACCCAGTACTTC
. TRBJ1-6 TRBV15 few CATSRLGQEAGSPLHF TGTGCCACCAGCAGATTGGGCCAGGAAGCGGGTTCACCCCTCCACTTT
TRBD1 TRBJ2-7 TRBV27 . CASSSGQGLSEQYF TGTGCCAGCAGTTCGGGACAGGGCCTCAGCGAGCAGTACTTC
TRBD2 TRBJ2-1 TRBV20-1 . CSARASGGAPYNEQFF TGCAGTGCTCGGGCTAGCGGGGGGGCCCCCTACAATGAGCAGTTCTTC
. TRBJ2-2 TRBV7-9 . CASSLSGSGELFF TGTGCCAGCAGCTTGAGTGGGAGCGGGGAGCTGTTTTTT